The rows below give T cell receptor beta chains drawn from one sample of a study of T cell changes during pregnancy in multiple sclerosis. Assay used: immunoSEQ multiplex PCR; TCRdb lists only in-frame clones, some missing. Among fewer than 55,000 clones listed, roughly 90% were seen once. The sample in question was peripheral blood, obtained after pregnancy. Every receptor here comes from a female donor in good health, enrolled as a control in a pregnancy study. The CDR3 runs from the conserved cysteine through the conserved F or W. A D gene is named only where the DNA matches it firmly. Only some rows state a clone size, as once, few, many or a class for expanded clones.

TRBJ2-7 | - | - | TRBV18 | TGTGCCAGCTCACGACGGACAGTCCGCTCCTACGAGCAGTACTTC | CASSRRTVRSYEQYF
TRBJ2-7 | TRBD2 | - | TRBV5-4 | TGTGCCAGCAGCTTGCGGCGGGAGGGAACCTACGAGCAGTACTTC | CASSLRREGTYEQYF
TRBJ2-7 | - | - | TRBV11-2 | TGTGCCAGCACCAACGGAGCAAGCGGAAGCTCCTACGAGCAGTACTTC | CASTNGASGSSYEQYF
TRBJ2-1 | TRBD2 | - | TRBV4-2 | TGTGCCAGCAGCCAAGATGCGGCGCCTAGCGGGGGGCCGAAAGAGTTCTTC | CASSQDAAPSGGPKEFF
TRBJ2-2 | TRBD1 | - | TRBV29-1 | TGCAGCGTTGGGGACAGCCCCGGGGAGCTGTTTTTT | CSVGDSPGELFF
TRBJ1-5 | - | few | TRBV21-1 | TGTGCCAGCACCCCCCAGGCAGGCAATCAGCCCCAGCATTTT | CASTPQAGNQPQHF
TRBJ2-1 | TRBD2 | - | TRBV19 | TGTGCCAGTCGGGAGGGCAGGGTTCCCTACAATGAGCAGTTCTTC | CASREGRVPYNEQFF
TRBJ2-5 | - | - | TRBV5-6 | TGTGCCAGCAGCTTGGTGAGAGAGACCCAGTACTTC | CASSLVRETQYF
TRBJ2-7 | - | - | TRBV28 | TGTGCCAGCACTCCTGGCCCAGTCTACGAGCAGTACTTC | CASTPGPVYEQYF
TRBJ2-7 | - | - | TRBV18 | TGTGCCAGCTCACCGCCGGGACTCCTCTACGAGCAGTACTTC | CASSPPGLLYEQYF
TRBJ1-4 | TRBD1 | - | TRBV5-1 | TGCGCCAGCAGCGCCGGGACAGGGCAAACTGAAAAACTGTTTTTT | CASSAGTGQTEKLFF
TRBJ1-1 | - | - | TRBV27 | TGTGCCAGCAGTTTATCCAAGGGGCTAGGAACTGAAGCTTTCTTT | CASSLSKGLGTEAFF
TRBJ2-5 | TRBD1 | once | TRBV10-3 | TGTGCCATCAGTGATTTCGCAGGGGGAGAGACCCAGTACTTC | CAISDFAGGETQYF
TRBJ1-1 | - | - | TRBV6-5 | TGTGCCAGCAGGGCAGGGGTGAACACTGAAGCTTTCTTT | CASRAGVNTEAFF
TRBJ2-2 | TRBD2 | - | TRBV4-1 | TGCGCCAGCAGCAAGAACCCTAGCGGGTACACCGGGGAGCTGTTTTTT | CASSKNPSGYTGELFF
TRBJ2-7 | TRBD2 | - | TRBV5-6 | TGTGCCAGCAGCTTAGCGGGAGCGCCCGCCGGCGAGCAGTACTTC | CASSLAGAPAGEQYF
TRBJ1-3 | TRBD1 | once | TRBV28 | TGTGCCAGCAGTTCCGGGGGACAGGCCGGACCTGGAAACACCATATATTTT | CASSSGGQAGPGNTIYF
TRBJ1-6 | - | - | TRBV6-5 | TGTGCCAGCAGTTCAAGACAGCCTTATAATTCACCCCTCCACTTT | CASSSRQPYNSPLHF